This record covers a single T cell receptor (beta chain). Its antigen is unknown. The data are from a study of T cells after posttransplantation cyclophosphamide. General study findings and limits: Tissue-infiltrating T cells from skin or gut overlapped little with blood T cells.

The assay was immunoSEQ multiplex PCR, and TCRdb's table has in-frame clones only and misses some. The repertoire holds fewer than 20,000 clones, with roughly 80% as singletons. With 7 bases removed from V and 5 bases from J, the gap between germline ends came to 11 bases. The length of the CDR3 is 11 residues. Germline loops: CDR1 SQVTM, CDR2 ANQGSEA. Control samples came 1 year after myeloablative marrow transplants with methotrexate plus calcineurin inhibitor. The sample consisted of PBMCs, taken around 59 weeks after allogeneic stem cell transplant with calcineurin inhibitor and methotrexate. The chain employs TRBV29-1 and TRBJ1-1; D unclear. The source is a male patient aged 30 to 39 who received an allogeneic stem cell transplant from an unrelated donor, was CMV-positive, and had acute and chronic GVHD. The T cells may partly be graft donor cells. In DNA, the CDR3 is TGCAGCGCCCGGGTGGCAACTGAAGCTTTCTTT. Protein: CSARVATEAFF.